Listed here are 20 T cell receptor beta chains from one sample, sequenced in a study of identical twins. From the 5' RACE reads, TCRdb called clonotypes with MiXCR, one entry per CDR3 protein. The sample contains about 240,000 distinct CDR3 sequences, roughly a tenth of which appear only once. Sequencing was carried out using memory T cells sorted from blood. The receptors were gathered from a man aged 50 to 59 in good health.

This clonotype appeared many times. The chain uses TRBV5-1 and TRBJ2-3; 7 nucleotides align to TRBD2. J gave up 6 bases and V 0 bases, and 13 bases lay outside the gene matches. Germline lookup yields CDR1 SGHRS and CDR2 YFSETQ. The CDR3 totals 17 residues. CDR3 region: CASSLAGGGSHRDTQYF. The CDR3 DNA sequence: TGCGCCAGCAGCTTGGCCGGCGGGGGAAGTCATAGGGATACGCAGTATTTT.

This clonotype was picked up a small number of times. V gene TRBV6-1 combines with J gene TRBJ2-2; 10 bases line up with TRBD2. This CDR3 is built from 14 residues. V shed 8 bases, J shed 6 bases, and the junction held 6 bases outside the gene matches. Per the germline V gene, CDR1 is MNHNS and CDR2 is SASEGT. This CDR3 reads CASSGAGGPGELFF. The DNA of the CDR3 is TGTGCCAGCTCGGGAGCGGGAGGGCCCGGGGAGCTGTTTTTT.

The chain recombines TRBV6-1 with TRBJ1-5; 11 bases line up with TRBD1. The germline V gene has CDR1 MNHNS and CDR2 SASEGT. Trimming took 6 bases from V and 4 from J; bases not matched to a gene: 8. The CDR3 has 16 amino acids. The chain's CDR3 is CASSLGQGALNQPQHF. CDR3 nucleotide sequence: TGTGCCAGCAGCCTCGGACAGGGGGCGTTGAATCAGCCCCAGCATTTT.

Only a few counts were recorded for this clonotype. The genes are TRBV27 and TRBJ2-1; 10 bases map to TRBD2. From germline, CDR1 is MNHEY and CDR2 SMNVEV (reference sequence). CDR3 length: 15 residues. With V trimmed by 5 bases and J by 6 bases, 7 bases remained unmatched. CDR3 nucleotide sequence: TGTGCCAGCAGTCAAAGCGGGGGGGCCCTCAATGAGCAGTTCTTC. Translating it yields CASSQSGGALNEQFF.

The DNA of the CDR3 is TGCAGTGCTGGAAGACAGGGGGACAATGAGCAGTTCTTC. Translating it yields CSAGRQGDNEQFF. The rearrangement links TRBV20-1 to TRBJ2-1; 9 bases agree with TRBD1. Per germline, CDR1 DFQATT and CDR2 SNEGSKA (reference sequence). The CDR3 covers 13 residues. V shed 5 bases and J 5 bases; nucleotides not matched to a gene: 4.

This clonotype was counted ten times or more. V usage is TRBV28 and J usage is TRBJ1-5; D unclear. The CDR3 sequence is 13 residues long. The V end lost 0 bases, the J end lost 11 bases, and 11 bases lay between the germline ends. CDR1 MDHEN and CDR2 SYDVKM come from the germline V gene. CDR3: CASSLWGRETQHF. CDR3 nucleotide sequence: TGTGCCAGCAGTTTATGGGGTAGAGAGACCCAGCATTTT.

V usage is TRBV6-1 and J usage is TRBJ1-2, with 10 bases aligning to TRBD1. Per the germline V gene, CDR1 is MNHNS and CDR2 is SASEGT. The CDR3 has 14 amino acids. Trimming took 6 bases from V and 4 from J; bases not matched to a gene: 5. The CDR3 sequence is CASSQGQGSYGYTF. Here the CDR3 DNA reads TGTGCCAGCAGCCAGGGACAGGGGAGCTATGGCTACACCTTC.

The gene calls are TRBV6-2 or TRBV6-3 and TRBJ2-3; weak D call: TRBD1 (6 bases). V lost 4 bases and J 2 bases, leaving 19 bases between the germline ends. CDR1 is MNHEY and CDR2 is SVGEGT in the germline V gene. There are 17 residues in the CDR3. The CDR3 coding sequence is TGTGCCAGCAGTTCCCCGCCCTTGACAGGAGACACAGATACGCAGTATTTT. It is translated as CASSSPPLTGDTDTQYF.

This clonotype has ten or more counts. V gene TRBV12-3 or TRBV12-4 combines with J gene TRBJ1-1, with 7 bases lining up with TRBD1. The CDR3 sequence is 16 residues long. J gave up 4 bases and V 4 bases, and 12 bases lay outside the gene matches. The CDR3 loop is CASSSRRLGTATEAFF. As DNA, the CDR3 is TGTGCCAGCAGTTCGAGACGTTTAGGGACAGCCACTGAAGCTTTCTTT.

This clonotype has ten or more counts. V usage is TRBV3-1 and J usage is TRBJ1-6; D gene uncertain. The germline V gene has CDR1 LGHDT and CDR2 YNNKEL (reference sequence). V was cut by 0 bases and J by 10 bases, with 13 bases left in between. The CDR3 has 15 residues. As DNA, the CDR3 is TGTGCCAGCAGCCAAGACGCAGGATCTCGATCACCCCTCCACTTT. Protein sequence: CASSQDAGSRSPLHF.

This clonotype was observed at least ten times. The chain recombines TRBV20-1 with TRBJ2-7; 8 bases are a match to TRBD2. This CDR3 has 15 amino acids. Germline CDR1 reads DFQATT; CDR2 reads SNEGSKA (reference sequence). V lost 0 bases and J lost 3; bases outside the gene matches: 7. The CDR3 sequence: CSARDGLAMDYEQYF. CDR3 DNA: TGCAGTGCTAGAGACGGACTAGCTATGGACTACGAGCAGTACTTC.

This chain joins TRBV10-3 and TRBJ2-6; D may be TRBD1 (6 bases). Germline V CDR1 and CDR2: ENHRY, SYGVKD. V shed 4 bases and J shed 11 bases, with 18 bases lying between them. The CDR3 has 15 amino acids. The CDR3 sequence: CAISVANRESDVLTF. CDR3 nucleotide sequence: TGTGCCATCAGTGTTGCCAACAGGGAGTCGGACGTCCTGACTTTC.

This sequence joins TRBV6-1 and TRBJ1-5; 7 positions match TRBD1. Germline V lookup: CDR1 MNHNS, CDR2 SASEGT. This CDR3 has 15 amino acids. V dropped 3 bases and J dropped 4; count of bases not matched to a gene: 6. Written as DNA, the CDR3 is TGTGCCAGCAGTGACAGGGGGACCGTTAATCAGCCCCAGCATTTT. It codes for CASSDRGTVNQPQHF.

This clonotype was detected many times. The chain is built from TRBV27 and TRBJ2-7; 10 bases fit TRBD2. V trimming: 7 bases; J trimming: 6 bases; junction bases outside the gene matches: 6. CDR1 and CDR2 (germline): MNHEY, SMNVEV (reference sequence). The CDR3 covers 13 residues. CDR3 sequence: CASMKSGGAEQYF. The DNA of the CDR3 is TGTGCCAGCATGAAAAGCGGGGGGGCCGAGCAGTACTTC.

This chain links TRBV2 with TRBJ2-3, with TRBD2 identical over 9 bases. The germline V gene has CDR1 SNHLY and CDR2 FYNNEI. The CDR3 has 17 amino acids. Losses at the gene ends were 4 bases for V and 2 bases for J; bases not matched to a gene: 10. CDR3 DNA: TGTGCCAGCAGTGGGATAGCGGGAGACCGCCACACAGATACGCAGTATTTT. This encodes CASSGIAGDRHTDTQYF.

This clonotype was picked up many times. The genes are TRBV29-1 and TRBJ2-1, with a tentative D call TRBD2 (6 bases). This CDR3 has 13 amino acids. Germline lookup yields CDR1 SQVTM and CDR2 ANQGSEA. Trimming stripped 7 bases from V and 6 bases from J, with 16 bases between. This CDR3 reads CSAAYLAPNEQFF. The CDR3, as DNA: TGCAGCGCCGCATATCTAGCGCCCAATGAGCAGTTCTTC.

This clonotype was seen a handful of times. This chain connects TRBV4-3 to TRBJ2-3; 10 nucleotides line up with TRBD2. The CDR3 runs 16 residues. V dropped 1 base and J dropped 3; count of bases not matched to a gene: 4. Germline CDR1 LGHNA, CDR2 YSLEER. CDR3 sequence reads: CASSQVAGLATDTQYF. The CDR3 DNA is TGCGCCAGCAGCCAAGTAGCGGGACTAGCGACAGATACGCAGTATTTT.

The chain has TRBV28 and TRBJ2-7; 13 bases agree with TRBD2. Germline CDR1 MDHEN, CDR2 SYDVKM. V gave up 6 bases and J gave up 7 bases; unmatched junction bases: 18. The CDR3 sequence is 18 residues long. CDR3 sequence: CASSSPGGLAGFMGEQYF. CDR3 DNA: TGTGCCAGCAGCTCACCGGGGGGACTAGCGGGATTCATGGGGGAGCAGTACTTC.

This clonotype was seen many times. This chain links TRBV20-1 with TRBJ2-7; 7 bases match TRBD1. J was trimmed by 2 bases and V by 5 bases; bases with no gene match: 9. Germline V gene data show CDR1 as DFQATT and CDR2 as SNEGSKA (reference sequence). CDR3 length: 14 residues. CDR3 in DNA: TGCAGTGCTCGGGACAGTTTGGCAGCCTACGAGCAGTACTTC. Its translation is CSARDSLAAYEQYF.

Ten or more counts support this clonotype. The genes are TRBV29-1 and TRBJ1-1, with 9 bases lining up with TRBD1. Per the germline V gene, CDR1 is SQVTM and CDR2 is ANQGSEA. J was trimmed by 8 bases and V by 7 bases; bases with no gene match: 23. The CDR3 is 17 amino acids. DNA for the CDR3: TGCAGCGCCGCGGGCCTTCCTGGGGACAGGGTAGGGGTAGAAGCTTTCTTT. It codes for CSAAGLPGDRVGVEAFF.